Described below is a single T cell receptor beta chain sequence and its context. What antigen it recognizes has not been identified. No base-level quality is on record; no much larger clone is a single base apart. The germline V end is reduced by 8 bases and the J end by 7 bases; junction bases left unmatched: 7. According to the germline V gene, CDR1 reads ENHRY and CDR2 reads SYGVKD. The CDR3 has 13 amino acids, counting the end cysteine and phenylalanine. The kept DNA is CDR3 alone, 39 bases in frame from the first base. This sample was included in a study of blood T cell repertoires in COVID-19 (dated by TCRdb to the early 2020s). Broadly, across the study: Samples covering the acute and convalescent phases of COVID-19 were provided by collaborators in the United States, Italy and Spain. The prospective study material was composed of cDNA or gDNA derived from T cells, B-cell-depleted T cells, or PBMCs. Subjects who had been exposed to COVID-19, were actively infected with it, or had recovered from it provided the deeply sampled blood TCRbeta repertoires that made up the dataset. The repertoires were released in a freely available public database intended as a resource for research on the immune response to SARS-CoV-2. The samples were drawn from two sources: the first 160 participants of the ongoing ImmuneRACE study, and some 1,300 subjects contributed by 6 global collaborators. Nearly every sample came with metadata listing a de-identified subject ID, COVID-19 status, age in years and sex. HLA class I and class II types, where available, came from metadata supplied by the sample provider rather than from assay-based typing.

One collaborating source in Seattle enrolled patients while the patients were actively infected and followed the patients over time throughout the course of disease. Whole blood was collected in K2EDTA tubes by collaborating institutions according to the institutions' own protocols. For TCRbeta analysis, collaborators shipped samples as frozen whole blood, isolated PBMCs, or DNA extracted from either of those sample types. The immunoSEQ Assay, a bias-controlled multiplex PCR, was used to amplify TCRbeta CDR3 regions from genomic DNA. The original pipeline was this. The number of nucleated cells in each sample was estimated by amplification of reference gene primers within the assay. To quantify the absolute abundance of each unique TCRbeta CDR3 rearrangement, sequence reads were collapsed and filtered. For each sample, productive Simpson clonality was calculated by taking the square root of Simpson's diversity index across productive rearrangements. The table comes from immuneACCESS by way of TCRdb, which keeps in-frame sequences with V and J called. Part of the clones is missing from these tables; in studies checked, under half for an unresolved V gene and the rest for unknown reasons. That table is the source of V, J and clone size, and D and trimming were worked out from the DNA. The sample data list roughly 230,000 clones, and around 84% of these were observed just once. The ten largest clones represent under 12% of the sample.

General findings and caveats noted by the study authors: Clinical and demographic metadata were provided uncurated, with the amount varying by source and participant.

The material sequenced was peripheral blood. The clonotype originates from a woman older than 75 with COVID-19, enrolled during active disease. The chain was built from TRBV10-3 and TRBJ1-4; 7 central nucleotides agree with TRBD1. The CDR3 reads CAIQGEGGEKLFF. The DNA sequence is TGTGCCATCCAGGGGGAAGGGGGTGAAAAACTGTTTTTT.